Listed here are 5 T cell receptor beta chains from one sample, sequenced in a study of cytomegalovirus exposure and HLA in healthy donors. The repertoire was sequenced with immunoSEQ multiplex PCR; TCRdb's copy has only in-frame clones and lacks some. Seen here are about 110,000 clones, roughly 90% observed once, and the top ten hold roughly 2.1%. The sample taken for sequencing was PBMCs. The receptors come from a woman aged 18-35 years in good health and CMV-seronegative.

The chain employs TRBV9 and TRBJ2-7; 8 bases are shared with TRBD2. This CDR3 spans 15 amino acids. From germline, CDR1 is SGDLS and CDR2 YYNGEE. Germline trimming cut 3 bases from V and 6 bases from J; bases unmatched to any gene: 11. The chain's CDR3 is CASSAGGGRRREQYF. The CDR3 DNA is TGTGCCAGCAGCGCTGGGGGCGGGAGGCGGCGCGAGCAGTACTTC. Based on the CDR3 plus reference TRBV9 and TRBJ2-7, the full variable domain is DSGVTQTPKHLITATGQRVTLRCSPRSGDLSVYWYQQSLDQGLQFLIQYYNGEERAKGNILERFSAQQFPDLHSELNLSSLELGDSALYFCASSAGGGRRREQYFGPGTRLTVT.

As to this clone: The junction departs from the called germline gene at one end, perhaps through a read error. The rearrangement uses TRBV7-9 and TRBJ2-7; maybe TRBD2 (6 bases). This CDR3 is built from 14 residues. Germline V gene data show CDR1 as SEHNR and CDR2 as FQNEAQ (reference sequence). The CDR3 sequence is CATSWRDGLYEQYF. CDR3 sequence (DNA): TGTGCCACCAGCTGGCGGGACGGACTGTACGAGCAGTACTTC.

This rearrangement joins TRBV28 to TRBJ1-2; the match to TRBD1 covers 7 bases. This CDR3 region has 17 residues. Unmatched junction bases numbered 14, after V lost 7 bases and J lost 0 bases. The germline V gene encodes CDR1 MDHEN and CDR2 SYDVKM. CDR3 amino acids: CASTAGGNPGANYGYTF. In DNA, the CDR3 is TGTGCCAGCACGGCAGGGGGAAACCCAGGAGCTAACTATGGCTACACCTTC.

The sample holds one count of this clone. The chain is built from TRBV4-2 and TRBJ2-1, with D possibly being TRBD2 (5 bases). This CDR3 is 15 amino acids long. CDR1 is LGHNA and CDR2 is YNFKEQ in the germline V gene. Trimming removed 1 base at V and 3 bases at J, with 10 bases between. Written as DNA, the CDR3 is TGTGCCAGCAGCCAAGCGTCTAGCATCTACAATGAGCAGTTCTTC. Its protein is CASSQASSIYNEQFF.

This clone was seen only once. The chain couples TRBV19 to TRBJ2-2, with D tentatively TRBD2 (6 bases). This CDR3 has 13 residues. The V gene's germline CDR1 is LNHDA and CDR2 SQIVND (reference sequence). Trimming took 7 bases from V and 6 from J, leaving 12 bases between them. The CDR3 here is CASNTGDAGELFF. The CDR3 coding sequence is TGTGCCAGTAATACGGGGGATGCCGGGGAGCTGTTTTTT.